The rows below give T cell receptor beta chains drawn from one sample of a study of shared clonotypes between healthy human individuals. TCRdb's table, derived via immunoSEQ multiplex PCR, lists solely in-frame clones and lacks some. The sample records some 2,100,000 clones, under 97% being singletons. Sequencing was carried out using naive CD4+ T cells sorted from blood. These TCRs come from a man aged 18 to 29 in good health. Both conserved end residues are part of each CDR3. The D gene is left open where the match is weak. Clone size is not always given. Where it is, it says once, few, many or a class for expanded clones.

CDR3aa	CDR3nt	d_gene	abundance	v_gene	j_gene
CASRVGGYGYTF	TGTGCCTCAAGGGTAGGAGGTTATGGCTACACCTTC	NA	NA	TRBV2	TRBJ1-2
CASSDDTYTEAFF	TGTGCCAGCAGCGACGACACTTACACTGAAGCTTTCTTT	NA	NA	TRBV7-6	TRBJ1-1
CAISESMVQAQYF	TGTGCCATCAGTGAGTCGATGGTGCAGGCGCAGTATTTT	NA	NA	TRBV10-3	TRBJ2-3
CAISEDREGGYTF	TGTGCCATCAGTGAGGACAGGGAGGGAGGCTACACCTTC	TRBD1	NA	TRBV10-3	TRBJ1-2
CASRDRFTGELFF	TGTGCCAGCAGGGACAGGTTCACCGGGGAGCTGTTTTTT	TRBD1	NA	TRBV6-5	TRBJ2-2
CSVDNRESHHNEQFF	TGCAGCGTTGATAACAGGGAATCTCACCACAATGAGCAGTTCTTC	NA	NA	TRBV29-1	TRBJ2-1
CASRAPAITQYF	TGTGCCAGCAGGGCCCCGGCCATCACGCAGTATTTT	NA	NA	TRBV2	TRBJ2-3
CASSLGGLETDTQYF	TGCGCCAGCAGCTTGGGTGGACTAGAGACAGATACGCAGTATTTT	TRBD2	NA	TRBV5-1	TRBJ2-3
CASSESRPGYSPLHF	TGTGCCAGCAGTGAATCCAGGCCAGGGTATTCACCCCTCCACTTT	NA	NA	TRBV25-1	TRBJ1-6
CASSVGGLAGVVDEQFF	TGTGCCAGCAGCGTAGGGGGACTAGCGGGAGTTGTTGATGAGCAGTTCTTC	TRBD2	NA	TRBV9	TRBJ2-1
CASGGSLKSEAFF	TGTGCCAGCGGGGGAAGCCTTAAAAGTGAAGCTTTCTTT	NA	NA	TRBV6-1	TRBJ1-1
CASSFGGSYEKLFF	TGTGCCAGCAGCTTCGGCGGTTCGTATGAAAAACTGTTTTTT	NA	once	TRBV13	TRBJ1-4
CASSLGDRPGEQYF	TGTGCCAGCAGCTTGGGGGATCGGCCGGGCGAGCAGTACTTC	NA	NA	TRBV5-4	TRBJ2-7
CASSSSLAMGNEQFF	TGTGCCAGCTCCTCGAGTCTAGCGATGGGGAATGAGCAGTTCTTC	NA	NA	TRBV6-5	TRBJ2-1
CASSPPAKENTGELFF	TGTGCCAGCTCACCACCGGCGAAGGAGAACACCGGGGAGCTGTTTTTT	NA	NA	TRBV18	TRBJ2-2
CASSRDILMNTEAFF	TGCGCCAGCAGCCGGGACATCCTCATGAACACTGAAGCTTTCTTT	NA	NA	TRBV4-1	TRBJ1-1
CAISPLTSSTGELFF	TGTGCCATCAGCCCACTGACTAGCAGCACCGGGGAGCTGTTTTTT	TRBD2	NA	TRBV10-3	TRBJ2-2
CARRDRGNQETQYF	TGTGCCAGGAGGGACAGGGGGAACCAAGAGACCCAGTACTTC	NA	NA	TRBV12-1	TRBJ2-5
CASSLDGDSPLHF	TGTGCCAGCAGCCTCGATGGGGATTCACCCCTCCACTTT	NA	NA	TRBV7-9	TRBJ1-6
CAWSVAGTSAHF	TGTGCCTGGAGTGTAGCCGGGACATCAGCGCACTTC	NA	NA	TRBV30	TRBJ1-2
CASSLSLAAGPQETQYF	TGTGCCAGCAGCTTGAGTCTGGCGGCAGGCCCCCAAGAGACCCAGTACTTC	NA	NA	TRBV11-2	TRBJ2-5
CASRPTGQVSDTQYF	TGTGCCAGCAGGCCAACAGGGCAAGTTTCAGATACGCAGTATTTT	NA	NA	TRBV2	TRBJ2-3
CASALSGGYQETQYF	TGTGCCAGCGCGCTAAGCGGGGGATACCAAGAGACCCAGTACTTC	TRBD2	NA	TRBV7-3	TRBJ2-5
CASSWGTGQEGTQYF	TGTGCCAGCAGCTGGGGGACAGGGCAAGAAGGGACCCAGTACTTC	TRBD1	NA	TRBV5-4	TRBJ2-5
CASSQVRTEHYGYTF	TGTGCCAGCAGCCAAGTCCGGACAGAGCACTATGGCTACACCTTC	NA	NA	TRBV14	TRBJ1-2
CASSPIGLLRGSYEQYF	TGCGCCAGCAGCCCCATAGGACTCCTAAGGGGGTCATACGAGCAGTACTTC	NA	NA	TRBV4-1	TRBJ2-7
CAWGTSYEQYF	TGTGCCTGGGGGACTTCCTACGAGCAGTACTTC	NA	NA	TRBV30	TRBJ2-7
CAWISAGATGTEAFF	TGTGCCTGGATTTCGGCAGGGGCGACTGGCACTGAAGCTTTCTTT	NA	NA	TRBV30	TRBJ1-1
CASSGTGTSGRGNEQFF	TGTGCCAGCAGCGGAACCGGGACTAGCGGGAGGGGCAATGAGCAGTTCTTC	TRBD2	NA	TRBV9	TRBJ2-1
CASGDGTEYGYTF	TGTGCCTCGGGAGACGGGACAGAATATGGCTACACCTTC	TRBD1	NA	TRBV6-6	TRBJ1-2
CASRGWGYSTDTQYF	TGTGCCAGCCGAGGGTGGGGTTACAGCACAGATACGCAGTATTTT	NA	NA	TRBV6-5	TRBJ2-3
CASSSPIGQRVHNEQFF	TGCGCCAGCAGCTCCCCGATCGGGCAGCGGGTCCACAATGAGCAGTTCTTC	NA	NA	TRBV5-1	TRBJ2-1
CASSFGQGTIHTEAFF	TGTGCCAGCAGTTTTGGACAGGGGACTATTCACACTGAAGCTTTCTTT	TRBD1	NA	TRBV27	TRBJ1-1
CASSHTGLNSPLHF	TGTGCCAGTAGTCACACAGGGCTTAATTCACCCCTCCACTTT	NA	NA	TRBV19	TRBJ1-6
CASSSEATPASNEQFF	TGTGCCAGCAGCTCAGAGGCGACCCCGGCCAGCAATGAGCAGTTCTTC	NA	NA	TRBV9	TRBJ2-1
CSVPGTSGRAGRDTQYF	TGCAGCGTCCCCGGGACTAGCGGGAGGGCCGGGAGAGATACGCAGTATTTT	TRBD2	NA	TRBV29-1	TRBJ2-3
CASSLGGGPYEQYF	TGTGCCAGCAGCTTAGGTGGGGGACCGTACGAGCAGTACTTC	NA	NA	TRBV7-2	TRBJ2-7
CASSETGLAGTISYEQYF	TGTGCCAGCAGTGAAACCGGACTAGCGGGGACCATCTCCTACGAGCAGTACTTC	TRBD2	NA	TRBV6-1	TRBJ2-7
CASSLGGSAYEQYF	TGTGCCAGCAGCTTAGGAGGGTCGGCTTACGAGCAGTACTTC	NA	NA	TRBV11-3	TRBJ2-7
CASRVDSLNTEAFF	TGTGCCAGCCGCGTGGACAGCTTGAACACTGAAGCTTTCTTT	NA	NA	TRBV5-6	TRBJ1-1
CASSLQPGTANTGELFF	TGCGCCAGCAGCTTGCAACCCGGGACGGCGAACACCGGGGAGCTGTTTTTT	NA	NA	TRBV5-1	TRBJ2-2
CASSLDGGTNEKLFF	TGTGCCAGCAGCTTAGATGGGGGTACTAATGAAAAACTGTTTTTT	NA	NA	TRBV7-9	TRBJ1-4
CASRGGRGIIGTEAFF	TGTGCCAGCAGGGGCGGCAGGGGGATAATCGGGACTGAAGCTTTCTTT	TRBD1	NA	TRBV7-9	TRBJ1-1
CASSPRGRPNTEAFF	TGTGCCAGCTCACCAAGAGGCCGCCCGAACACTGAAGCTTTCTTT	NA	NA	TRBV18	TRBJ1-1
CASSQGTGWEQYF	TGTGCCAGCTCTCAAGGGACAGGGTGGGAGCAGTACTTC	TRBD1	NA	TRBV18	TRBJ2-7
CASNPTGGEETQYF	TGCGCCAGCAACCCGACGGGGGGCGAAGAGACCCAGTACTTC	NA	NA	TRBV5-1	TRBJ2-5
CASSRPGQTTNEKLFF	TGTGCCAGCAGCCGACCGGGGCAAACAACTAATGAAAAACTGTTTTTT	NA	NA	TRBV5-6	TRBJ1-4